Sequencing of this TCR beta chain was carried out in a study of radiotherapy plus CTLA-4 blockade in lung cancer. Assay used: immunoSEQ multiplex PCR; TCRdb lists only in-frame clones, some missing. Among roughly 78,000 clones listed, over 65% were seen once. This clone has just a few counts. The antigen is unknown. Study results and caveats: The study found tumor-derived TCR clones expanded in blood after radiotherapy plus ipilimumab.

The material was peripheral blood, obtained from a patient treated with radiotherapy plus ipilimumab. The sequence came from a human donor with non-small cell lung cancer who had a complete response to radiotherapy plus ipilimumab.

In DNA form, the CDR3 reads TGTGCCAGCCAAGGAACATACCTCACCGAGACCCAGTACTTC. Translating it yields CASQGTYLTETQYF. This chain links TRBV2 with TRBJ2-5; D not resolved. Germline V gene lookup returns CDR1 SNHLY and CDR2 FYNNEI. The CDR3 is 14 residues long. The V gene lost 8 bases and the J gene lost 5 bases, with 18 bases spanning the gap. Filled out from reference TRBV2 and TRBJ2-5, the complete variable domain reads EPEVTQTPSHQVTQMGQEVILRCVPISNHLYFYWYRQILGQKVEFLVSFYNNEISEKSEIFDDQFSVERPDGSNFTLKIRSTKLEDSAMYFCASQGTYLTETQYFGPGTRLLVL.